Listed here is a single T cell receptor beta chain. Its antigen is currently unknown. The CDR3 loop spans 15 amino acids. This entry comes from a study of blood T cells in healthy people across ages. Study-wide points: Older age coincided with a roughly linear decline in TCR beta diversity per million T cells. What prevented conclusive comparison of naive and antigen-experienced cells was that PBMCs were unsorted. Relative to aged donors, long-lived donors carried more naive CD4+ cells and displayed higher diversity.

The second PCR ran about 6 to 12 cycles with a sample-barcoded 5' primer and J-beta primers. The study obtained at least 3 million CDR3-containing paired-end reads from every sample. MiXCR, applied by TCRdb to the 5' RACE reads, yields one record per CDR3 protein. The profile shows some 880,000 distinct CDR3 sequences, 36% of them singletons. This rearrangement joins TRBV12-3 or TRBV12-4 to TRBJ2-1; TRBD1 matches 8 bases. The end of the DNA is better explained by TRBJ2-7, so the J call may be wrong. This clonotype originated in a man aged 18 to 30 in good health. The sequenced sample consisted of blood. The CDR3 sequence is CASSRSGTGYNEQYF. The CDR3 DNA is TGTGCCAGCAGCCGATCCGGGACAGGTTACAATGAGCAGTACTTC.